These T cell receptor beta chains were read from a single sample in a study of T cells after yellow fever vaccination. TCRdb called the 5' RACE reads again in MiXCR, with one record for every CDR3 protein. The profile shows about 120,000 distinct CDR3 sequences, 13% to 15% of them singletons. The specimen comprised CD8+ T cells sorted from PBMCs, sampled 5 days after the yellow fever booster vaccination. The receptors derive from a man aged 18 to 29 who received the YFV17D yellow fever vaccine. Both conserved end residues are part of each CDR3. Fields, in order: J gene, clone size, V gene, D gene, CDR3 DNA, CDR3 protein. D genes are given only for firm matches. A clone size is listed for some rows: how often the clone was seen (once, few, many), or a class if it is expanded.

TRBJ1-2	-	TRBV4-1	-	TGCGCCAGCAGCCAAGGGCGGGCCTCGGGCTATGGCTACACCTTC	CASSQGRASGYGYTF
TRBJ2-5	few	TRBV18	-	TGTGCCAGCTCACCACCGGAGTTAGAGACCCAGTACTTC	CASSPPELETQYF
TRBJ2-2	-	TRBV12-3/TRBV12-4	-	TGTGCCAGCAGCGCCGGATCGAACACCGGGGAGCTGTTTTTT	CASSAGSNTGELFF
TRBJ2-7	few	TRBV4-3	-	TGCGCCAGCAGCCAAGAGGGATCCGCATACGAGCAGTACTTC	CASSQEGSAYEQYF
TRBJ2-7	-	TRBV4-1	-	TGCGCCAGCAGCCCGTCACACAGCTACGAGCAGTACTTC	CASSPSHSYEQYF
TRBJ2-7	few	TRBV7-2	TRBD1	TGTGCCAGCAGCTCGGGGACAGGGAGCTACGAGCAGTACTTC	CASSSGTGSYEQYF
TRBJ1-1	few	TRBV12-5	TRBD1	TGTGCTAGTGGTTTCTTTTTGGACAGGGGGGGGAACACTGAAGCTTTCTTT	CASGFFLDRGGNTEAFF
TRBJ2-3	few	TRBV4-3	TRBD2	TGCGCCAGCAGCCAAGATCGAGCGGGGGTCCCAGATACGCAGTATTTT	CASSQDRAGVPDTQYF
TRBJ2-1	many	TRBV4-1	-	TGCGCCAGCAGCCATGTAGTCGATGAGCAGTTCTTC	CASSHVVDEQFF
TRBJ2-2	few	TRBV25-1	-	TGTGCCAGCAGTGTCGGTCAGGAGCACACCGGGGAGCTGTTTTTT	CASSVGQEHTGELFF
TRBJ2-2	few	TRBV23-1	TRBD1	TGCGCCAGCAGTCAATCCACCGGGGACAGACCAGACGGGGAGCTGTTTTTT	CASSQSTGDRPDGELFF
TRBJ2-3	-	TRBV4-1	-	TGCGCCAGCAGCCAAATGTGGACAGCTAGCACAGATACGCAGTATTTT	CASSQMWTASTDTQYF
TRBJ2-5	few	TRBV4-3	TRBD2	TGCGCCAGCAGCCAAGATTCCGGGACTAGCGGGGGGATTAATGGGCGGAAAGAGACCCAGTACTTC	CASSQDSGTSGGINGRKETQYF
TRBJ2-3	-	TRBV24-1	TRBD2	TGTGCCACCAGTGATTCTAGCGGGGTGAGCACAGATACGCAGTATTTT	CATSDSSGVSTDTQYF
TRBJ2-7	few	TRBV10-3	-	TGTGCCATCACCCTCTACGAGCAGTACTTC	CAITLYEQYF
TRBJ2-2	few	TRBV6-2/TRBV6-3	-	TGTGCCAGCCGAGATGGGGAGCGGAGAGAAACCGGGGAGCTGTTTTTT	CASRDGERRETGELFF
TRBJ2-3	few	TRBV7-2	-	TGTGCCAGCAGCTTAGTCTCGGGAACAGATACGCAGTATTTT	CASSLVSGTDTQYF
TRBJ2-1	-	TRBV7-2	-	TGTGCCAGCAGCTTAAGGGGGGGCTTGGGGAATGAGCAGTTCTTC	CASSLRGGLGNEQFF
TRBJ2-3	-	TRBV7-3	TRBD2	TGTGCCAGCAGCACCGCTGGTGGCGGGGGAATCACAGATACGCAGTATTTT	CASSTAGGGGITDTQYF
TRBJ2-1	-	TRBV29-1	-	TGCAGCGTTGAAGATCTTGGGATAACTGAGCAGTTCTTC	CSVEDLGITEQFF
TRBJ2-4	-	TRBV10-2	TRBD2	TGCGCCAGCAGTGAGGGCGGGGGGCGAGACATTCAGTACTTC	CASSEGGGRDIQYF
TRBJ2-2	few	TRBV4-2	-	TGTGCCAGCCTGGAGGGGGCGACCGGGGAGCTGTTTTTT	CASLEGATGELFF
TRBJ2-1	-	TRBV5-6	-	TGTGCCAGCAGCAACACAGGGGGCGAACAGCGGGGGTTTTCCTACAATGAGCAGTTCTTC	CASSNTGGEQRGFSYNEQFF
TRBJ2-3	few	TRBV7-8	-	TGTGCCAGCAGCAGGGGGGCCAGTACAGATACGCAGTATTTT	CASSRGASTDTQYF
TRBJ2-3	-	TRBV7-6	-	TGTGCCAGCAGCTTAGCTACGTCATCTAGCACAGATACGCAGTATTTT	CASSLATSSSTDTQYF
TRBJ2-1	few	TRBV5-4	TRBD2	TGTGCCAGCAGCCGCGGGACTAGCGGGGGGCAAGGAAGCTCCTACAATGAGCAGTTCTTC	CASSRGTSGGQGSSYNEQFF
TRBJ2-5	-	TRBV4-1	TRBD2	TGCGCCAGCAGCCAGCAAAAGACGGGGGGAGAGACCCAGTACTTC	CASSQQKTGGETQYF
TRBJ2-2	few	TRBV20-1	-	TGCAGTGCTAGAGGGGAGGACACCGGGGAGCTGTTTTTT	CSARGEDTGELFF
TRBJ1-2	few	TRBV5-4	-	TGTGCCAGCAGCTCGCCCACCTCCACAGGGTACGGCTACACCTTC	CASSSPTSTGYGYTF
TRBJ2-2	-	TRBV7-9	-	TGTGCCAGCTTCAACACCGGGGAGCTGTTTTTT	CASFNTGELFF
TRBJ1-1	-	TRBV7-9	TRBD1	TGTGCCAGCAGCGGATCCCAGGGGGCAGGAGCTTTCTTT	CASSGSQGAGAFF
TRBJ2-7	few	TRBV6-2/TRBV6-3	-	TGTGCCAGCAGTTACAAAGTCTACGAGCAGTACTTC	CASSYKVYEQYF
TRBJ2-7	-	TRBV9	TRBD2	TGTGCCAGCAGCCCCATAAGCGGGGGGTACTACGAGCAGTACTTC	CASSPISGGYYEQYF
TRBJ2-7	once	TRBV7-8	TRBD2	TGTGCCAGCAGCCTAGGACTAGCGGGGACGATCCACTACGAGCAGTACTTC	CASSLGLAGTIHYEQYF
TRBJ2-7	few	TRBV27	-	TGTGCCAGCACCGCCGGGGGAATAAAGTCCGAGCAGTACTTC	CASTAGGIKSEQYF
TRBJ2-3	-	TRBV7-8	TRBD1	TGTGCCAGCAGACCGCTCCGGGACAGGGGATCCGATACGCAGTATTTT	CASRPLRDRGSDTQYF
TRBJ1-5	few	TRBV18	-	TGTGCCAGCTCACCACAGGGGGACGGGGATCAGCCCCAGCATTTT	CASSPQGDGDQPQHF
TRBJ2-7	few	TRBV7-9	TRBD1	TGTGCCAGCAGCAAGTGGGACAGACCCTACGAGCAGTACTTC	CASSKWDRPYEQYF
TRBJ1-2	few	TRBV12-3/TRBV12-4	-	TGTGCCAGCAGGGACAGCGAATGGGACTATGGCTACACCTTC	CASRDSEWDYGYTF
TRBJ1-2	-	TRBV7-9	-	TGTGCCAGCAGCGCCCAGGGTACCCTCTATGGCTACACCTTC	CASSAQGTLYGYTF
TRBJ1-2	few	TRBV5-1	-	TGCGCCAGCAGCTTTGGACAGCGATCCTATGGCTACACCTTC	CASSFGQRSYGYTF
TRBJ2-7	-	TRBV6-5	-	TGTGCCAGCTCCAGGTTTCGATGGTCGAAGGACGAGCAGTACTTC	CASSRFRWSKDEQYF
TRBJ2-5	many	TRBV12-3/TRBV12-4	TRBD2	TGTGCCAGCGGCCGTGGTAGCGGGGAGACCCAGTACTTC	CASGRGSGETQYF